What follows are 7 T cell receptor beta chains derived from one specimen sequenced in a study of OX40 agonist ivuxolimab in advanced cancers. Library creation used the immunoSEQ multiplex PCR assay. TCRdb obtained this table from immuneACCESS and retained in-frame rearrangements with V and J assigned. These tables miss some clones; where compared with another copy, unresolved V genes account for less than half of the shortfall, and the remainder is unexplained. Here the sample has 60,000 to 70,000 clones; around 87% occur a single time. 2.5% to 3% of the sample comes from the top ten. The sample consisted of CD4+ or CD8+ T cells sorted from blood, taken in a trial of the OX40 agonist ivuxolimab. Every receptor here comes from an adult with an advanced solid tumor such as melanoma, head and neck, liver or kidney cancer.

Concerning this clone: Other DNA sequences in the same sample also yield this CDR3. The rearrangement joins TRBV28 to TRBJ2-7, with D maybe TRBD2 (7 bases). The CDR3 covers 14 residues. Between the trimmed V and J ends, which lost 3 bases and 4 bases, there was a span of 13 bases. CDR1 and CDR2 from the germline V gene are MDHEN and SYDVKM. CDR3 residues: CASSLGGRGYEQYF. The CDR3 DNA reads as TGTGCCAGCAGTTTGGGGGGGCGGGGGTACGAGCAGTACTTC. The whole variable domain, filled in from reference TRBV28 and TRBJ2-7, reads DVKVTQSSRYLVKRTGEKVFLECVQDMDHENMFWYRQDPGLGLRLIYFSYDVKMKEKGDIPEGYSVSREKKERFSLILESASTNQTSMYLCASSLGGRGYEQYFGPGTRLTVT.

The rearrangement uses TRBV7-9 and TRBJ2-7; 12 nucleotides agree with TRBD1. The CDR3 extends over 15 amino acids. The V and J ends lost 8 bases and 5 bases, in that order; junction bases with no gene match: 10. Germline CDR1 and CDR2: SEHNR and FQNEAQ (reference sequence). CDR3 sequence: CASVEGGTGGHEQYF. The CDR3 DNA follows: TGTGCCAGCGTTGAGGGCGGGACAGGGGGCCACGAGCAGTACTTC.

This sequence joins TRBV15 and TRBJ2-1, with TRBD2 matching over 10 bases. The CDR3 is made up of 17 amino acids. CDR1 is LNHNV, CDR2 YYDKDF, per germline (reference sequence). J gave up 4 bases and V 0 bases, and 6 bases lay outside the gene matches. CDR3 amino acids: CATSRDPPAGGYNEQFF. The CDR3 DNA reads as TGTGCCACCAGCAGAGATCCTCCAGCGGGAGGGTACAATGAGCAGTTCTTC. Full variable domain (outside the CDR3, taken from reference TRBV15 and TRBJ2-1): DAMVIQNPRYQVTQFGKPVTLSCSQTLNHNVMYWYQQKSSQAPKLLFHYYDKDFNNEADTPDNFQSRRPNTSFCFLDIRSPGLGDTAMYLCATSRDPPAGGYNEQFFGPGTRLTVL.

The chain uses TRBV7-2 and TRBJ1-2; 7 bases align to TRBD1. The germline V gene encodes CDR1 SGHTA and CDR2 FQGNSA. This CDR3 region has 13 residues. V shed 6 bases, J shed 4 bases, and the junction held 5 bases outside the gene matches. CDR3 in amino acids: CASSNDRVYGYTF. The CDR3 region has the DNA TGTGCCAGCAGTAATGACAGGGTCTATGGCTACACCTTC.

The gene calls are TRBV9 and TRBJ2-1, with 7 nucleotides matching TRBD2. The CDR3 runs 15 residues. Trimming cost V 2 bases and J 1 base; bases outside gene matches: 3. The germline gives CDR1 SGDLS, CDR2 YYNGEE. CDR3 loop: CASSVGEGSYNEQFF. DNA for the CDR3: TGTGCCAGCAGCGTGGGGGAGGGGTCCTACAATGAGCAGTTCTTC.

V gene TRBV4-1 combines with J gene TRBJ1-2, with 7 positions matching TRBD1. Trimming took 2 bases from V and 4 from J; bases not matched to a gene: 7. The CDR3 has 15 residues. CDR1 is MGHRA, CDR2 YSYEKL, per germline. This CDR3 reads CASSQTQTGTYGYTF. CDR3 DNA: TGCGCCAGCAGCCAAACACAGACAGGGACCTATGGCTACACCTTC.

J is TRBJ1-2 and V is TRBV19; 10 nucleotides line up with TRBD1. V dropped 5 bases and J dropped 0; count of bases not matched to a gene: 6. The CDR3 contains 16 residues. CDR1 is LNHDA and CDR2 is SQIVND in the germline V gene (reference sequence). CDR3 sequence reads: CASSVGQGRTNYGYTF. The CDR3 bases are TGTGCCAGTAGTGTGGGACAGGGGAGAACTAACTATGGCTACACCTTC. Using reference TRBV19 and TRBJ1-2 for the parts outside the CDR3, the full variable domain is DGGITQSPKYLFRKEGQNVTLSCEQNLNHDAMYWYRQDPGQGLRLIYYSQIVNDFQKGDIAEGYSVSREKKESFPLTVTSAQKNPTAFYLCASSVGQGRTNYGYTFGSGTRLTVV.